Here is one T cell receptor beta chain with its context. V shed 0 bases and J 6 bases; nucleotides not matched to a gene: 3. The CDR3 loop spans 13 amino acids. From germline, CDR1 is SGHKS and CDR2 YYEKEE (reference sequence). This sample stems from a study of control samples from healthy donors and cancer patients. Here immunoSEQ multiplex PCR was the method, and the copy in TCRdb shows in-frame clones only, minus some. The sample yields roughly 45,000 clones, around nine tenths seen once. This TCR derives from a man between 25 and 39 years old with colorectal cancer. Material: PBMCs. The V and J genes are TRBV5-5 and TRBJ2-7, with 7 bases fitting TRBD1. CDR3 coding DNA: TGTGCCAGCAGCTTGGAGGGGGCGGGCGAGCAGTACTTC. It yields the protein CASSLEGAGEQYF.